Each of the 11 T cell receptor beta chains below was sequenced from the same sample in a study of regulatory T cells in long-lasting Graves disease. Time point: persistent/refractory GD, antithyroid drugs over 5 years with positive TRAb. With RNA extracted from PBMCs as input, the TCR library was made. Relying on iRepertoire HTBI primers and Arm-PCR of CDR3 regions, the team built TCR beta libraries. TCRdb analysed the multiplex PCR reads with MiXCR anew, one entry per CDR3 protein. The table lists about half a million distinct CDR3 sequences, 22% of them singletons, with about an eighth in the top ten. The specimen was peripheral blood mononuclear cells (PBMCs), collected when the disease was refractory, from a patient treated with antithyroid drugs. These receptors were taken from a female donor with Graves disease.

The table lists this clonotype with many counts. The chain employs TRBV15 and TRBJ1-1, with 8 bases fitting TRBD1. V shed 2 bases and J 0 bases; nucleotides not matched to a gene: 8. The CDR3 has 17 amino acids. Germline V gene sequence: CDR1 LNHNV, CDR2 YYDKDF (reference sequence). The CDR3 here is CATSRQPGQGLNTEAFF. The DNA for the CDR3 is TGTGCCACCAGCAGACAACCTGGACAGGGCTTGAACACTGAAGCTTTCTTT.

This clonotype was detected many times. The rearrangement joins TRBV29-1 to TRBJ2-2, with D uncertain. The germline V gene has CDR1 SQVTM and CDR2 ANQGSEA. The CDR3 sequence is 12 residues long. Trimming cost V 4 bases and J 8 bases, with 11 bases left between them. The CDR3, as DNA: TGCAGCGTTGGGCAGGTTGGAGGGGAGCTGTTTTTT. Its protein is CSVGQVGGELFF.

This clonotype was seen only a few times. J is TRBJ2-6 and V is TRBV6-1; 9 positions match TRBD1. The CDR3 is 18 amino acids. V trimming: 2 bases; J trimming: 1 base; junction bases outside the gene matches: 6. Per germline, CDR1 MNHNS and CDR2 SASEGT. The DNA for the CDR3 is TGTGCCAGCAGTGAACGGAACAGGGGGCGGTCTGGGGCCAACGTCCTGACTTTC. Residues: CASSERNRGRSGANVLTF.

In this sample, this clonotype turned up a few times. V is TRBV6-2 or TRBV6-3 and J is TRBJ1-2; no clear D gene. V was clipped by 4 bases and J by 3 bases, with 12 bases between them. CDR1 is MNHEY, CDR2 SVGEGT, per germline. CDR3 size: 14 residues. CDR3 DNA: TGTGCCAGCAGTTCCCGGGTAACCTACTATGGCTACACCTTC. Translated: CASSSRVTYYGYTF.

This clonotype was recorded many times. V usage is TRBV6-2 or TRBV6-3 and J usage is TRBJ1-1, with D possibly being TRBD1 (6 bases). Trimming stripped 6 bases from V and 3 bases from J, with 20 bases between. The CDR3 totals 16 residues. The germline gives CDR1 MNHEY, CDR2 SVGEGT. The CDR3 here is CASSYSQTGSDTEAFF. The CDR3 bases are TGTGCCAGCAGCTATTCCCAAACAGGGTCTGACACTGAAGCTTTCTTT.

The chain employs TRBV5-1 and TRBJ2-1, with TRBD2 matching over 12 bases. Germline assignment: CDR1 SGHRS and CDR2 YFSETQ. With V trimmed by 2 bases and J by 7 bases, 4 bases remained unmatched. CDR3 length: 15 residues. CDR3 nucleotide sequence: TGCGCCAGCAGCTTACAGACTAGCGGGGGTAATGAGCAGTTCTTC. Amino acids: CASSLQTSGGNEQFF.

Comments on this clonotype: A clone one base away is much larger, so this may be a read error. The CDR3 DNA reads TGTGCCATCAGTGGATCCGACAGGGAAGTCTCCTACGAGCAGTACTTC. Protein: CAISGSDREVSYEQYF. V gene TRBV10-3 combines with J gene TRBJ2-7; TRBD1 agrees at 7 bases. Germline lookup yields CDR1 ENHRY and CDR2 SYGVKD. The CDR3 sequence is 16 residues long. Trimming took 4 bases from V and 0 from J; bases not matched to a gene: 9.

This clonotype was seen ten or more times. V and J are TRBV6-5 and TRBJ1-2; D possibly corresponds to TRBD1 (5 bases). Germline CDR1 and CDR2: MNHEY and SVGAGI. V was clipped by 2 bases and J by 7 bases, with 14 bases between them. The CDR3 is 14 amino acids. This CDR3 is CASSYETSGPGYTF. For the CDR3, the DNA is TGTGCCAGCAGTTACGAGACGTCGGGGCCTGGCTACACCTTC.

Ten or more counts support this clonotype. The CDR3 coding sequence is TGTGCCAGTAGTACCCAACAGGATGCCAATGAAAAACTGTTTTTT. Encoded protein: CASSTQQDANEKLFF. The V and J genes are TRBV19 and TRBJ1-4, with D perhaps TRBD1 (5 bases). The ends were cut back, 4 bases at V and 5 bases at J, with 14 bases in the middle. Germline values: CDR1 LNHDA, CDR2 SQIVND (reference sequence). CDR3 length: 15 amino acids.

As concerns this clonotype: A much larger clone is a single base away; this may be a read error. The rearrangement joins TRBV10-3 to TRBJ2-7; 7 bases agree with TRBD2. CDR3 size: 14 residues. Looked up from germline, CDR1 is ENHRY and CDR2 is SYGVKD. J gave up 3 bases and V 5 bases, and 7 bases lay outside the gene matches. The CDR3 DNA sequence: TGTGCCATCAGTTTGACTAGCTTCGGCTACGAGCAGTACTTC. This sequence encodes CAISLTSFGYEQYF.

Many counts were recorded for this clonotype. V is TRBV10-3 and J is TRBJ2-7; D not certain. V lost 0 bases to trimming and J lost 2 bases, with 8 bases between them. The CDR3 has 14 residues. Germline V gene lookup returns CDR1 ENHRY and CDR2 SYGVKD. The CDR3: CAISESRGTYEQYF. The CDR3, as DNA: TGTGCCATCAGTGAGTCCAGAGGAACCTACGAGCAGTACTTC.